These 16 T cell receptor beta chains share one sample of origin, sequenced in a study of T cell responses to AZD1222 COVID-19 vaccine. The repertoire was sequenced with immunoSEQ multiplex PCR; TCRdb's copy has only in-frame clones and lacks some. The data contain just over 60,000 clones, approximately 80% of them singletons. This sample comprised peripheral blood, obtained on day 0 of AZD1222 vaccination. These receptors all stem from an adult in good health.

The J gene is TRBJ2-7, the V gene TRBV4-3; D is possibly TRBD2 (7 bases). This CDR3 has 16 residues. CDR1 LGHNA and CDR2 YSLEER come from the germline V gene. Trimming left V 0 bases short and J 0 bases short, with 12 bases between. The CDR3 region has the DNA TGCGCCAGCAGCCAAGATGGGGAGGGGGACTCCTACGAGCAGTACTTC. Encoded protein: CASSQDGEGDSYEQYF.

This clone appeared a few times. V and J are TRBV19 and TRBJ1-5; D unclear. There are 13 residues in the CDR3. V gave up 6 bases and J gave up 3 bases, with 9 bases separating them. Germline values: CDR1 LNHDA, CDR2 SQIVND (reference sequence). In nucleotides, the CDR3 is TGTGCCAGTAGGCCCTTCCCCAATCAGCCCCAGCATTTT. It yields the protein CASRPFPNQPQHF.

The CDR3 region has the DNA TGTGCCAGCACCCAAGCGGGGGCCCGAGAGACCCAGTACTTC. Its protein product is CASTQAGARETQYF. This sequence joins TRBV2 and TRBJ2-5; 8 bases line up with TRBD2. CDR1 is SNHLY and CDR2 is FYNNEI in the germline V gene. The CDR3 totals 14 residues. V shed 7 bases, J shed 4 bases, and the junction held 8 bases outside the gene matches.

The gene calls are TRBV30 and TRBJ2-3; D could derive from TRBD1 or TRBD2 (5 bases each). V lost 1 base and J 6 bases, leaving 11 bases between the germline ends. This CDR3 has 13 residues. The germline V gene encodes CDR1 GTSNPN and CDR2 SVGIG (reference sequence). CDR3 amino acids: CAWSGTSGDTQYF. The DNA for the CDR3 is TGTGCCTGGAGTGGGACAAGCGGCGATACGCAGTATTTT.

The rearrangement joins TRBV3-1 (or the pseudogene TRBV3-2) to TRBJ1-2, with a possible D match to TRBD1 (5 bases). There are 13 residues in the CDR3. Germline V gene data show CDR1 as LGHDT and CDR2 as YNNKEL (reference sequence). V lost 3 bases and J 7 bases, leaving 12 bases between the germline ends. The chain's CDR3 is CASSHPPGGGYTF. In DNA form, the CDR3 reads TGTGCCAGCAGCCACCCGCCCGGGGGTGGCTACACCTTC.

The chain is built from TRBV12-3 or TRBV12-4 and TRBJ1-3; 7 nucleotides align to TRBD1. The CDR3 runs 13 residues. The V segment lost 6 bases and the J segment 3 bases; nucleotides outside the gene matches: 2. The CDR3 coding sequence is TGTGCCAGCAGACAGGGGAGTGGAAACACCATATATTTT. This codes for CASRQGSGNTIYF.

The rearrangement links TRBV2 to TRBJ1-3; D unresolved. The ends were cut back, 6 bases at V and 4 bases at J, with 4 bases in the middle. The CDR3 consists of 11 residues. The V gene's germline CDR1 is SNHLY and CDR2 FYNNEI. CDR3: CASRLGNTIYF. CDR3 sequence (DNA): TGTGCCAGCAGGCTCGGAAACACCATATATTTT.

This chain joins TRBV9 and TRBJ2-7, with unresolved D. CDR1 is SGDLS, CDR2 YYNGEE, per germline. The V end lost 4 bases, the J end lost 6 bases, and 14 bases lay between the germline ends. The CDR3 is 13 amino acids. The CDR3 DNA reads as TGTGCCAGCAGCCCCTCCACGGTGGGCGAGCAGTACTTC. It yields the protein CASSPSTVGEQYF.

The V and J genes are TRBV11-1 and TRBJ1-2; no firm D call. Germline V lookup: CDR1 SGHAT, CDR2 FQDESV (reference sequence). CDR3 size: 14 residues. V was cut by 3 bases and J by 2 bases, with 10 bases left in between. CDR3 in DNA: TGTGCCAGCAGCTTCGGACTAGAAAACTATGGCTACACCTTC. It codes for CASSFGLENYGYTF.

The rearrangement links TRBV7-9 to TRBJ1-5; 7 nucleotides line up with TRBD1. The CDR3 has 15 amino acids. The V gene end was trimmed by 3 bases and the J gene end by 7 bases; junction bases not matched to a gene: 9. Per the germline V gene, CDR1 is SEHNR and CDR2 is FQNEAQ (reference sequence). This CDR3 is CASSFDTAGGQPQHF. CDR3 coding DNA: TGTGCCAGCAGCTTCGATACCGCAGGGGGGCAGCCCCAGCATTTT.

This clone was seen more than once but under ten times. This chain joins TRBV5-6 and TRBJ1-2; weak D call: TRBD1 (5 bases). Trimming took off 0 bases at V and 7 bases at J, with 7 bases between the two ends. Germline values: CDR1 SGHDT, CDR2 YYEEEE. The CDR3 has 12 amino acids. This chain's CDR3 is CASSLEQVGYTF. The CDR3 DNA sequence: TGTGCCAGCAGCTTGGAACAGGTTGGCTACACCTTC. Drawing the rest from reference TRBV5-6 and TRBJ1-2, the complete variable domain is DAGVTQSPTHLIKTRGQQVTLRCSPKSGHDTVSWYQQALGQGPQFIFQYYEEEERQRGNFPDRFSGHQFPNYSSELNVNALLLGDSALYLCASSLEQVGYTFGSGTRLTVV.

The chain employs TRBV7-2 and TRBJ1-1, with D perhaps TRBD1 (5 bases). Germline V gene sequence: CDR1 SGHTA, CDR2 FQGNSA. V dropped 2 bases and J dropped 5 bases, with 12 bases sitting between them. The CDR3 contains 14 residues. CDR3 sequence: CASSLSMGETEAFF. Written as DNA, the CDR3 is TGTGCCAGCAGCTTAAGTATGGGGGAGACTGAAGCTTTCTTT.

The chain couples TRBV5-6 to TRBJ2-1; unclear D gene. The CDR3 is 12 residues long. Per germline, CDR1 SGHDT and CDR2 YYEEEE. V lost 5 bases and J 2 bases, leaving 5 bases between the germline ends. The CDR3 loop is CASSRPYNEQFF. The DNA of the CDR3 is TGTGCCAGCAGTCGACCCTACAATGAGCAGTTCTTC.

This rearrangement joins TRBV11-2 to TRBJ2-2; D possibly corresponds to TRBD1 (6 bases). The CDR3 consists of 15 residues. Germline loops: CDR1 SGHAT, CDR2 FQNNGV. V was trimmed by 5 bases and J by 6 bases, leaving 16 bases between them. For the CDR3, the DNA is TGTGCCAGCAGCCCTGGGGGCCTCGAGGCCGGGGAGCTGTTTTTT. Amino acid sequence: CASSPGGLEAGELFF.

CDR3 amino acids: CASSPWDSVYEQYF. The CDR3 DNA is TGTGCCAGCAGCCCCTGGGACAGTGTTTACGAGCAGTACTTC. The chain couples TRBV7-2 to TRBJ2-7; 7 bases are shared with TRBD1. V shed 5 bases, J shed 4 bases, and the junction held 8 bases outside the gene matches. The CDR3 has 14 residues. Looked up from germline, CDR1 is SGHTA and CDR2 is FQGNSA.

The chain recombines TRBV10-1 with TRBJ1-6, with D perhaps matching TRBD1 (5 bases). Trimming cost V 0 bases and J 0 bases, with 12 bases left between them. The CDR3 has 18 amino acids. The V gene's germline CDR1 is WNHNN and CDR2 SYGVQD (reference sequence). DNA for the CDR3: TGCGCCAGCAGTGAGTCGGGAAGGGGTAGCTCCTATAATTCACCCCTCCACTTT. Translated: CASSESGRGSSYNSPLHF.